This TCR beta chain was recorded in a study of T cell responses to AZD1222 COVID-19 vaccine. V lost 5 bases, J lost 14 bases, and 11 bases stayed unmatched. The germline CDR1 and CDR2 sequences are LNHDA and SQIVND (reference sequence). This CDR3 contains 14 residues. The study's findings and limits: White British donors predominated, females outnumbered males, and clonal diversity was possibly underestimated.

Sequenced by immunoSEQ multiplex PCR; TCRdb stores in-frame clones only, minus some. The repertoire has about 160,000 clones, just over 90% of them found once; the top ten carry about 1.1%. About this clone: What it binds is not known.

The sample in question was peripheral blood, obtained 28 days after the second AZD1222 dose. The receptor's source is an adult who received the AZD1222 COVID-19 vaccine. The rearrangement links TRBV19 to TRBJ1-4; 10 bases align to TRBD1. This CDR3 reads CASSRTGTGVILFF. The CDR3 DNA is TGTGCCAGTAGTCGTACCGGGACAGGGGTTATCCTGTTTTTT.